The rows below give T cell receptor beta chains drawn from one sample of a study of shared clonotypes between healthy human individuals. Some clones are missing from TCRdb's copy, which holds only in-frame ones; the method was immunoSEQ multiplex PCR. In the table there are roughly 770,000 clones, about 96% of which are singletons. The sequenced sample was naive CD8+ T cells sorted from blood. These receptors all come from a man aged 25 to 40 in good health. CDR3s include the opening cysteine and the closing phenylalanine or tryptophan. The order of the fields is D gene, V gene, J gene, clone size, CDR3 protein, CDR3 DNA. D genes are given only for firm matches. Only part of the rows carry a size: once, few, many, or a class if the clone is expanded.

NA,TRBV4-3,TRBJ2-1,NA,CASSQYTGLDEQFF,TGCGCCAGCAGCCAATATACAGGGTTAGATGAGCAGTTCTTC
NA,TRBV6-5,TRBJ2-3,NA,CASSYTPGVGGWPQYF,TGTGCCAGCAGTTATACTCCGGGTGTAGGAGGGTGGCCGCAGTATTTT
NA,TRBV4-3,TRBJ2-1,once,CASSQVGFSPTGSSSYNEQFF,TGCGCCAGCAGCCAAGTGGGCTTCTCCCCCACAGGGTCCAGCTCCTACAATGAGCAGTTCTTC
NA,TRBV7-9,TRBJ2-4,once,CASSFPGGMENIQYF,TGTGCCAGCAGCTTCCCCGGCGGGATGGAGAACATTCAGTACTTC
NA,TRBV27,TRBJ2-7,NA,CASSQGSSFPYEQYF,TGTGCCAGCTCCCAGGGTTCTAGTTTCCCGTACGAGCAGTACTTC
TRBD1,TRBV11-3,TRBJ2-7,NA,CASSPGTGASYEQYF,TGTGCCAGCAGCCCAGGGACAGGGGCTTCCTACGAGCAGTACTTC
NA,TRBV28,TRBJ1-1,NA,CASSLEGTEAFF,TGTGCCAGCAGTCTTGAGGGGACTGAAGCTTTCTTT
NA,TRBV9,TRBJ1-2,NA,CASSRGQIYGYTF,TGTGCCAGCAGCAGAGGACAAATCTATGGCTACACCTTC
NA,TRBV29-1,TRBJ2-1,NA,CSVRVVARNNEQFF,TGCAGCGTTCGCGTCGTAGCGAGGAACAATGAGCAGTTCTTC
NA,TRBV11-2,TRBJ1-2,once,CASSLAVADLYGYTF,TGTGCCAGCAGCTTAGCCGTGGCGGACCTTTATGGCTACACCTTC
TRBD1,TRBV27,TRBJ2-1,NA,CASSSGTGLTYNEQFF,TGTGCCAGCAGTTCAGGGACAGGATTAACCTACAATGAGCAGTTCTTC
NA,TRBV2,TRBJ2-7,NA,CASRTALEQYF,TGTGCCAGCAGGACAGCGCTCGAGCAGTACTTC
TRBD2,TRBV27,TRBJ2-3,NA,CASSLSDVFAGGLDTQYF,TGTGCCAGCAGTTTATCAGACGTCTTTGCGGGAGGGTTAGATACGCAGTATTTT
TRBD2,TRBV7-2,TRBJ2-1,NA,CASSLRIAGLYNEQFF,TGTGCCAGCAGCCTCCGGATAGCGGGACTTTACAATGAGCAGTTCTTC
TRBD1,TRBV2,TRBJ2-1,once,CASSDKPRDRVGNEQFF,TGTGCCAGCAGTGATAAGCCCCGGGACAGGGTAGGAAATGAGCAGTTCTTC
TRBD1,TRBV9,TRBJ2-7,NA,CASSASPETGTGGYEQYF,TGTGCCAGCAGCGCCAGTCCCGAGACGGGGACAGGGGGCTACGAGCAGTACTTC
NA,TRBV27,TRBJ2-7,NA,CASSSLNSVYEQYF,TGTGCCAGCAGTTCCCTGAATAGCGTCTACGAGCAGTACTTC
NA,TRBV11-2,TRBJ1-1,NA,CASSSYVDNLKAFF,TGTGCCAGCAGCTCGTATGTGGACAACCTTAAAGCTTTCTTT
NA,TRBV7-2,TRBJ2-1,NA,CASSFEYNEQFF,TGTGCCAGCAGCTTTGAGTACAATGAGCAGTTCTTC
NA,TRBV7-4,TRBJ1-2,NA,CASSLDGGRSTSNYGYTF,TGTGCCAGCAGCTTAGACGGCGGAAGATCCACCTCGAACTATGGCTACACCTTC
TRBD1,TRBV6-5,TRBJ2-7,NA,CASSPGTANTYEQYF,TGTGCCAGCAGTCCGGGGACAGCCAATACCTACGAGCAGTACTTC
TRBD1,TRBV4-1,TRBJ2-1,NA,CASSQEVGQKYNEQFF,TGCGCCAGCAGCCAAGAGGTGGGACAGAAATACAATGAGCAGTTCTTC
NA,TRBV14,TRBJ2-1,NA,CASSQEQPWELANYEQFF,TGTGCCAGCAGCCAAGAGCAGCCTTGGGAGTTGGCCAATTATGAGCAGTTCTTC
NA,TRBV27,TRBJ2-7,NA,CASSAFPAYEQYF,TGTGCCAGCAGTGCCTTCCCCGCCTACGAGCAGTACTTC
NA,TRBV20-1,TRBJ2-7,NA,CSVPGWEQYF,TGCAGTGTCCCGGGGTGGGAGCAGTACTTC
TRBD2,TRBV11-3,TRBJ2-7,NA,CASSGIGSGSSYEQYF,TGTGCCAGCAGCGGAATCGGTAGCGGGAGCTCCTACGAGCAGTACTTC
NA,TRBV7-9,TRBJ2-7,NA,CASRGPLRHEQYF,TGTGCCAGCAGGGGACCCTTGAGGCACGAGCAGTACTTC
TRBD1,TRBV7-7,TRBJ2-2,NA,CASSPGTGAGELFF,TGTGCTAGCAGCCCCGGGACAGGGGCCGGGGAGCTGTTTTTT
NA,TRBV5-1,TRBJ2-1,NA,CASSLGVEQFF,TGCGCCAGCAGCTTAGGGGTTGAGCAGTTCTTC
TRBD1,TRBV7-9,TRBJ2-7,NA,CASSLVSRQGYEQYF,TGTGCCAGCAGCTTAGTTTCCCGACAGGGCTACGAGCAGTACTTC
TRBD2,TRBV27,TRBJ2-1,NA,CASSNAGGLTDNEQFF,TGTGCCAGCAGTAACGCGGGGGGCCTAACCGACAATGAGCAGTTCTTC
NA,TRBV5-1,TRBJ2-5,NA,CASSLEAQGYQETQYF,TGCGCCAGCAGCTTGGAGGCCCAGGGGTACCAAGAGACCCAGTACTTC
TRBD1,TRBV29-1,TRBJ2-5,once,CSVEGTGGVVDQETQYF,TGCAGCGTTGAAGGGACAGGGGGGGTGGTGGACCAAGAGACCCAGTACTTC
TRBD2,TRBV7-9,TRBJ2-5,NA,CASNSAGRGVKETQYF,TGTGCCAGCAACAGCGCGGGGAGGGGAGTTAAAGAGACCCAGTACTTC
TRBD1,TRBV7-9,TRBJ1-5,NA,CASGEGAVQSNQPQHF,TGTGCCAGTGGTGAGGGGGCGGTTCAGAGCAATCAGCCCCAGCATTTT